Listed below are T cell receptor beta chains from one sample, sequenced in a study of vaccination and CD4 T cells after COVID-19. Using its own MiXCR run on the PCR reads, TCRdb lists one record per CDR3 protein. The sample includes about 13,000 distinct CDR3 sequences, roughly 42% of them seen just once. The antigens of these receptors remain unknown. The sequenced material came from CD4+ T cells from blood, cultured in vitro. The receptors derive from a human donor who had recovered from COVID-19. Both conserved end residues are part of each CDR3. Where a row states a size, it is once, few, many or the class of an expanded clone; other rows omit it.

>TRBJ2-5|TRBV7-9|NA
CASSLAAPGLRGETQYF
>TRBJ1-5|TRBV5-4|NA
CASSLDSNQPQHF
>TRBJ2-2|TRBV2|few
CASSERRGGDTGELFF
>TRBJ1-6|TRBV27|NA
CASSLSDSHISPLHF
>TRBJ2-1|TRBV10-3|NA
CAISGGSGQHYNEQFF
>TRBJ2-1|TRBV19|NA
CASKGPRINYNEQFF
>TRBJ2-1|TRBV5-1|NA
CASSFTSYNEQFF
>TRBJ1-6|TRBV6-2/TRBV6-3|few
CASSHRGTYNSPLHF
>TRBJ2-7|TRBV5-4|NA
CASSRGGASYEQYF
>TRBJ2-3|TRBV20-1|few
CSARDWTSGGRSTDTQYF
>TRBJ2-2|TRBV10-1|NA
CASSEGTRNTGELFF
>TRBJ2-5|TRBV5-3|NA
CASSRTGEEETQYF
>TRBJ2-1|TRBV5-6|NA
CASSPGGLAGEGQFF
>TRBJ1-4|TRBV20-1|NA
CSASKTGEEKLFF
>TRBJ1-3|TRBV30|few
CACAGPGGGNTIYF
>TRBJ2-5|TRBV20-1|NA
CSARDSRGGGETQYF
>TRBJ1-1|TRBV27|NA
CASSLTFPGGRNTEAFF
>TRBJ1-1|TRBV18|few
CASSPLIASVTTEAFF
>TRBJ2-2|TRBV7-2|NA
CASSPRGTVNGELFF
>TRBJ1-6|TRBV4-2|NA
CASSLPGTVENSPLHF
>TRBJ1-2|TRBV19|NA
CASSVQGAGRYGYTF
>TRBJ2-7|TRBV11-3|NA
CASSSSGTGTEQYF
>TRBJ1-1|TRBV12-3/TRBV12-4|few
CALARGALTEAFF